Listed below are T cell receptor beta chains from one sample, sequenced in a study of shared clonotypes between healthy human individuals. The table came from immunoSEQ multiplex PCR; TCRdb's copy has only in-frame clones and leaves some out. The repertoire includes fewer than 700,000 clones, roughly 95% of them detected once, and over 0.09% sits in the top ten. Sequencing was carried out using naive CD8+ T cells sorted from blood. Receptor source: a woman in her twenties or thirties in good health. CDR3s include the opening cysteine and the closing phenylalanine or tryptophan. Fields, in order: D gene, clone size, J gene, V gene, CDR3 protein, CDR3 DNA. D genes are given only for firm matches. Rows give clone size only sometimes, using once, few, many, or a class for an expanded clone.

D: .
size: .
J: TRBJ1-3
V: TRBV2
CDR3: CASSWGGNTIYF
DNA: TGTGCCAGCAGTTGGGGTGGAAACACCATATATTTT

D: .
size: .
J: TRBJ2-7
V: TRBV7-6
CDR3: CASSPQQGVAYEQYF
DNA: TGTGCCAGCAGCCCCCAACAGGGTGTGGCATACGAGCAGTACTTC

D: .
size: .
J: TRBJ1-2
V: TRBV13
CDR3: CASSSSLTNYGYTF
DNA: TGTGCCAGCAGCTCTTCCCTGACTAACTATGGCTACACCTTC

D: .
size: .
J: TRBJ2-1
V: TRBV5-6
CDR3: CATRDGSAYNEQFF
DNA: TGTGCCACCCGCGATGGGTCTGCCTACAATGAGCAGTTCTTC

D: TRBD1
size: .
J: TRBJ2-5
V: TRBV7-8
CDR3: CASSSTDRGTETQYF
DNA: TGTGCCAGCAGCTCCACGGACAGGGGTACGGAGACCCAGTACTTC

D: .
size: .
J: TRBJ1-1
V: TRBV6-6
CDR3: CASTELGRDTEAFF
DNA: TGTGCCAGCACCGAACTGGGGAGGGACACTGAAGCTTTCTTT

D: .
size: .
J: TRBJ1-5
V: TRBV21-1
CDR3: CASSNRVDNQPQHF
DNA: TGTGCCAGCAGCAATCGGGTGGACAATCAGCCCCAGCATTTT

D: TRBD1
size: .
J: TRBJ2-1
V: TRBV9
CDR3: CASSVPGTALSYNEQFF
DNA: TGTGCCAGCAGCGTCCCGGGGACAGCCCTTTCCTACAATGAGCAGTTCTTC

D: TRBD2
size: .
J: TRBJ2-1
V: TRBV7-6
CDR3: CASSPFLAGGVNEQFF
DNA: TGTGCCAGCAGCCCATTCCTAGCGGGAGGAGTAAATGAGCAGTTCTTC

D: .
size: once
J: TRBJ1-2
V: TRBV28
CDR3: CASTPTGDYYGYTF
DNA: TGTGCCAGCACACCGACAGGAGACTACTATGGCTACACCTTC